The 24 T cell receptor beta chains below all came from one sample that was sequenced in a study of CXCR3-negative and CXCR3-positive naive CD8 T cells. All TRB cDNA libraries came from 5' RACE performed with UMI labels. One entry per CDR3 protein, without DNA, is what TCRdb gives after re-calling the 5' RACE reads. This table lists just over 40,000 distinct CDR3 sequences. The sequencing sample was made of naive CXCR3- CD8+ T cells from blood. The subset is: CD45RO-CCR7+CD27+CD95- naive CD8+ T cells lacking CXCR3 (TNR3-). These receptors came from a human donor in good health. Some clones in this sample may be carry-over from other donors' samples.

The genes are TRBV29-1 and TRBJ2-7; there is no DNA to check the TCRdb D call of TRBD2. CDR1 and CDR2 (germline): SQVTM, ANQGSEA. The length of the CDR3 is 16 residues. The CDR3 is CSVVFWREVSSYEQYF.

The rearrangement joins TRBV27 to TRBJ2-7; the D call from TCRdb, TRBD1, cannot be confirmed without DNA. CDR1 and CDR2 from the germline V gene are MNHEY and SMNVEV (reference sequence). The CDR3 extends over 16 amino acids. CDR3 amino acids: CASSPNRDRGRDEQYF.

The chain recombines TRBV7-9 with TRBJ2-2. CDR1 is SEHNR, CDR2 FQNEAQ, per germline (reference sequence). There are 15 residues in the CDR3. The CDR3 protein is CASTKRLEDTGELFF.

The chain carries TRBV29-1 and TRBJ2-2; as DNA is missing, the TRBD1 call by TCRdb cannot be tested. The CDR3 is made up of 15 amino acids. Germline V gives CDR1 SQVTM, CDR2 ANQGSEA. CDR3 in amino acids: CSVEDAGSNTGELFF.

The V gene is TRBV12-3 or TRBV12-4, the J gene TRBJ2-7; TCRdb names TRBD1, which stays unverified in the absence of DNA. CDR3 size: 14 residues. This CDR3 is CASTPPGQSYEQYF.

The CDR3 reads CASSPDNSYEQYF. The J gene is TRBJ2-7, the V gene TRBV4-1; TCRdb outputs TRBD1, but without DNA this stays unchecked. The CDR3 length is 13 residues. Germline assignment: CDR1 MGHRA and CDR2 YSYEKL.

The chain links TRBV29-1 to TRBJ2-7; the TCRdb D gene call, TRBD1, has no DNA to confirm it. The CDR3 loop spans 18 amino acids. Germline assignment: CDR1 SQVTM and CDR2 ANQGSEA. The CDR3 sequence is CSVELWVRTGEESYEQYF.

This chain links TRBV29-1 with TRBJ2-1; TCRdb's D call of TRBD2 is untestable without DNA. CDR3 size: 14 residues. Germline V gives CDR1 SQVTM, CDR2 ANQGSEA. The CDR3 loop is CSGAREGTYNEQFF.

The chain joins TRBV29-1 to TRBJ1-1; absent DNA, TCRdb's TRBD1 call cannot be checked. CDR3 length equals 12 residues. Germline CDR1 is SQVTM and CDR2 is ANQGSEA. CDR3 residues: CSVEGGQGAAFF.

The rearrangement joins TRBV11-2 to TRBJ2-1; the TCRdb call, TRBD1, lacks DNA for checking. Germline V CDR1 and CDR2: SGHAT, FQNNGV. There are 15 residues in the CDR3. CDR3 region: CASSLGWTGGNEQFF. Variable domain in full (rest from reference TRBV11-2 and TRBJ2-1): EAGVAQSPRYKIIEKRQSVAFWCNPISGHATLYWYQQILGQGPKLLIQFQNNGVVDDSQLPKDRFSAERLKGVDSTLKIQPAKLEDSAVYLCASSLGWTGGNEQFFGPGTRLTVL.

This chain links TRBV29-1 with TRBJ1-1; TCRdb's D call, TRBD1, is unchecked because there is no DNA. CDR3 size: 15 residues. Germline CDR1 is SQVTM and CDR2 is ANQGSEA. CDR3 amino acids: CSVDLYRDRVTEAFF.

The chain has TRBV7-8 and TRBJ1-1. This CDR3 has 15 residues. Germline values: CDR1 SGHVS, CDR2 FQNEAQ. CDR3 protein: CASSLYSPPNTEAFF.

The CDR3: CASSLDDSGGSGTGELFF. This chain connects TRBV5-1 to TRBJ2-2; no DNA is available, so the TRBD1 call from TCRdb remains unchecked. The CDR3 length is 18 residues. Germline CDR1 SGHRS, CDR2 YFSETQ.

The chain recombines TRBV29-1 with TRBJ2-3; the TRBD1 assignment by TCRdb is unverifiable without DNA. The length of the CDR3 is 14 residues. Germline loops: CDR1 SQVTM, CDR2 ANQGSEA. The CDR3 protein is CSAAGTGVTDTQYF.

This sequence joins TRBV4-1 and TRBJ1-5; checking the TCRdb D call of TRBD1 is not possible without DNA. This CDR3 spans 15 amino acids. Germline V gene lookup returns CDR1 MGHRA and CDR2 YSYEKL. The CDR3 loop is CASSQDQGVNQPQHF.

The genes are TRBV18 and TRBJ2-5; TCRdb's assignment of TRBD1 cannot be checked, as there is no DNA. CDR1 and CDR2 from the germline V gene are KGHSH and LQKENI. This CDR3 has 15 amino acids. CDR3 in amino acids: CASSPPPGSGETQYF.

This chain uses TRBV7-3 with TRBJ2-3; checking the TCRdb D call of TRBD1 is not possible without DNA. Germline V gene sequence: CDR1 SGHTA, CDR2 FQGTGA. The CDR3 spans 16 residues. CDR3 sequence reads: CASSRIGTASTDTQYF.

CDR3 in amino acids: CSVEEPDTYEQYF. The chain employs TRBV29-1 and TRBJ2-7. The CDR3 is 13 amino acids. Germline V gives CDR1 SQVTM, CDR2 ANQGSEA.

The V call is TRBV28, the J call TRBJ2-1; there is no DNA to check the TCRdb D call of TRBD1. This CDR3 spans 16 amino acids. The germline CDR1 and CDR2 sequences are MDHEN and SYDVKM. The CDR3 region is CASSSLTGLITDEQFF.

This rearrangement joins TRBV6-4 to TRBJ2-1; TCRdb names TRBD2, which stays unverified in the absence of DNA. CDR1 is MRHNA, CDR2 SNTAGT, per germline. This CDR3 contains 16 residues. CDR3 sequence: CASSPTSGGAYNEQFF.

The chain combines TRBV7-9 with TRBJ2-7. The CDR3 runs 12 residues. The V gene's germline CDR1 is SEHNR and CDR2 FQNEAQ (reference sequence). CDR3 sequence: CASSLIVYEQYF. Full variable domain (rest looked up from reference TRBV7-9 and TRBJ2-7): DTGVSQNPRHKITKRGQNVTFRCDPISEHNRLYWYRQTLGQGPEFLTYFQNEAQLEKSRLLSDRFSAERPKGSFSTLEIQRTEQGDSAMYLCASSLIVYEQYFGPGTRLTVT.

V is TRBV12-3 or TRBV12-4 and J is TRBJ2-7; with no DNA, the TCRdb D assignment of TRBD1 cannot be verified. The CDR3 consists of 15 residues. The CDR3 reads CASSLATGFTYEQYF.

The rearrangement uses TRBV7-6 and TRBJ2-7; TCRdb names TRBD1, which stays unverified in the absence of DNA. Germline values: CDR1 SGHVS, CDR2 FNYEAQ. The CDR3 consists of 17 residues. The CDR3 loop reads CASSSRPGTGMGYEQYF.

This sequence joins TRBV30 and TRBJ1-5; lacking DNA, the TRBD1 call made by TCRdb goes unchecked. The length of the CDR3 is 13 residues. Germline CDR1 reads GTSNPN; CDR2 reads SVGIG (reference sequence). CDR3 region: CAWATDSNQPQHF.